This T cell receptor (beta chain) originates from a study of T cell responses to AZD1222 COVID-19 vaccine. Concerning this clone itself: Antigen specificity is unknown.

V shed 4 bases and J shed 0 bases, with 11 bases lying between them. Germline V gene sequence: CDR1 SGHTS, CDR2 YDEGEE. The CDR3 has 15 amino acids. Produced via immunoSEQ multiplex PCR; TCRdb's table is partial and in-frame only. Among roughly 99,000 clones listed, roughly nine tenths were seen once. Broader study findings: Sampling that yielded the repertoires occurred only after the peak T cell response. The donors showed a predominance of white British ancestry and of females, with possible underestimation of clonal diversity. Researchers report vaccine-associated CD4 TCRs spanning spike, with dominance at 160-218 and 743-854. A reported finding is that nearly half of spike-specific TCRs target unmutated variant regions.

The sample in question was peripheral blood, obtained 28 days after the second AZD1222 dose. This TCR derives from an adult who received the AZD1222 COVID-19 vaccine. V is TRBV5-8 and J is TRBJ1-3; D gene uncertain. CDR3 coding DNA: TGTGCCAGCAGCACGGACGGTAGCTCTGGAAACACCATATATTTT. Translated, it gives CASSTDGSSGNTIYF.